The T cell receptor beta chain under discussion was sequenced for a study of blood T cell repertoires in COVID-19. Germline CDR1 is SGHNT and CDR2 is YYREEE (reference sequence). The trim removed 0 bases at V and 8 bases at J, leaving 14 bases unmatched. The CDR3 consists of 18 residues. Original data processing: Estimated nucleated cell counts came from reference gene primer amplification. Measured with immunoSEQ multiplex PCR; TCRdb has only the in-frame clones, and not every one. The V and J calls and clone size come from that table; D and trimming were worked out from the DNA. The data contain about 40,000 clones, roughly 83% of them singletons.

Sequenced input: peripheral blood. The TCR sequence derives from a woman in her sixties or seventies with acute or convalescent COVID-19. The chain couples TRBV5-4 to TRBJ2-2, with 9 bases aligning to TRBD1. The CDR3: CASSLGQGTGPPRGELFF. The CDR3 coding sequence is TGTGCCAGCAGCTTGGGTCAAGGGACAGGGCCCCCGAGGGGGGAGCTGTTTTTT.